Only a few counts were recorded for the clone carrying this TCR beta chain. Its target is unknown. The TCRbeta library was prepared with unique molecular identifiers. TCRdb recomputed calls from the PCR reads with MiXCR, one row per CDR3 protein. The data hold 490,000 or so distinct CDR3 sequences, with roughly a tenth observed a single time. This entry is derived from a study of T-cell reconstitution after alpha-beta-depleted transplantation in children. General study points: It was newly produced T cells that mostly accounted for T-cell counts and diversity one year after transplant. There were reportedly several hundred expanded graft clones from which alpha-beta T cells came about two months after transplant. From surviving recipient T cells and thymic progenitors came the high day-60 TCRbeta diversity observed in some patients.

CDR3 size: 13 residues. V was pared by 1 base and J by 5 bases, with 8 bases between. Germline V lookup: CDR1 MGHRA, CDR2 YSYEKL. The starting material was PBMCs, obtained before TCRalphabeta/CD19-depleted stem cell transplant. This sequence was found in a child aged 2-15 years with inherited bone marrow failure, due to receive a stem cell transplant. The chain carries TRBV4-1 and TRBJ2-5, with D perhaps matching TRBD2 (5 bases). CDR3 residues: CASSQVGVETQYF. CDR3 DNA: TGCGCCAGCAGCCAAGTCGGGGTGGAGACCCAGTACTTC.